The 16 T cell receptor beta chains listed next were all sequenced from one sample in a study of blood T cell repertoires in COVID-19. The protocol was immunoSEQ multiplex PCR, while the TCRdb copy is restricted to in-frame clones and leaves out a portion. The sample consists of 250,000 to 300,000 clones, 70% to 90% of them appearing once. Sample: PBMCs or T cells enriched from blood (not recorded which). These receptors all stem from an older woman in a cohort exposed to, infected with or recovered from COVID-19 (not recorded which).

The chain recombines TRBV3-1 (or the pseudogene TRBV3-2) with TRBJ2-5, with TRBD2 identical over 10 bases. Germline assignment: CDR1 LGHDT and CDR2 YNNKEL (reference sequence). CDR3 length: 18 amino acids. The junction had 11 bases not matched to a gene; V was cut back by 0 bases and J by 4 bases. The CDR3 DNA sequence: TGTGCCAGCAGCCAAGAAGTCTACCTAGCGGGAGAGGGAGAGACCCAGTACTTC. This sequence encodes CASSQEVYLAGEGETQYF.

The chain couples TRBV27 to TRBJ2-5; 8 nucleotides agree with TRBD2. The trim removed 0 bases at V and 0 bases at J, leaving 9 bases unmatched. CDR1 is MNHEY and CDR2 is SMNVEV in the germline V gene (reference sequence). This CDR3 spans 18 amino acids. The CDR3 DNA is TGTGCCAGCAGTTTATCCTCCCTAGCGGGCTATTACCAAGAGACCCAGTACTTC. It encodes CASSLSSLAGYYQETQYF.

In its sample, this clone was seen once. CDR3 DNA: TGTGCCAGCAGCCAAGCTGGACTAGCGAGGAGTGGGGCAGATACGCAGTATTTT. Its translation is CASSQAGLARSGADTQYF. The chain combines TRBV4-2 with TRBJ2-3; 9 nucleotides match TRBD2. CDR1 is LGHNA, CDR2 YNFKEQ, per germline. The CDR3 loop spans 18 amino acids. V shed 1 base, J shed 4 bases, and the junction held 12 bases outside the gene matches.

This chain uses TRBV28 with TRBJ2-1; no reliable D call. The CDR3 has 13 amino acids. V lost 6 bases, J lost 7 bases, and 13 bases lay in between. The germline gives CDR1 MDHEN, CDR2 SYDVKM. In nucleotides, the CDR3 is TGTGCCAGCAGCCATCCGGTCGGTAATGAGCAGTTCTTC. This gives the protein CASSHPVGNEQFF.

The chain uses TRBV9 and TRBJ2-1; D is undetermined. V was trimmed by 0 bases and J by 7 bases, leaving 5 bases between them. Germline V gene sequence: CDR1 SGDLS, CDR2 YYNGEE. This CDR3 is 12 amino acids long. CDR3 loop: CASSVASNEQFF. The DNA of the CDR3 is TGTGCCAGCAGCGTAGCGTCTAATGAGCAGTTCTTC.

The chain employs TRBV28 and TRBJ1-3; D is uncertain. Trimming removed 4 bases from V and 2 bases from J, with 9 bases in between. Germline CDR1 and CDR2: MDHEN and SYDVKM. The CDR3 spans 14 residues. CDR3 nucleotides: TGTGCCAGCAGTTCATATAGTCCTGGAAACACCATATATTTT. Translated, it gives CASSSYSPGNTIYF.

This chain uses TRBV6-5 with TRBJ2-7, with 7 bases fitting TRBD1. Germline CDR1 and CDR2: MNHEY and SVGAGI. The CDR3 sequence is 13 residues long. Losses at the gene ends were 6 bases for V and 4 bases for J; bases not matched to a gene: 6. CDR3 sequence: CASSPGGGYEQYF. In DNA form, the CDR3 reads TGTGCCAGCAGCCCAGGGGGTGGGTACGAGCAGTACTTC.

The chain recombines TRBV5-4 with TRBJ2-3; TRBD2 matches at 7 bases. V lost 1 base and J lost 2; bases outside the gene matches: 4. CDR1 is SGHNT, CDR2 YYREEE, per germline (reference sequence). The CDR3 has 15 residues. In nucleotides, the CDR3 is TGTGCCAGCAGCTTGACTAGCGCCTACACAGATACGCAGTATTTT. This gives the protein CASSLTSAYTDTQYF.

The V and J genes are TRBV11-2 and TRBJ2-7; 10 bases agree with TRBD1. There are 14 residues in the CDR3. The junction had 9 bases not matched to a gene; V was cut back by 6 bases and J by 7 bases. Germline CDR1 reads SGHAT; CDR2 reads FQNNGV. The CDR3 bases are TGTGCCAGCAGTTATTCGGGACAGGGGTTTGAGCAGTACTTC. This encodes CASSYSGQGFEQYF.

This chain links TRBV6-5 with TRBJ2-7, with 8 nucleotides matching TRBD2. The CDR3 runs to 14 residues. V was pared by 6 bases and J by 0 bases, with 4 bases of the junction left unmatched. Per germline, CDR1 MNHEY and CDR2 SVGAGI. The CDR3 region has the DNA TGTGCCAGCAGCCCGACTAGCGTCTCCTACGAGCAGTACTTC. The encoded protein is CASSPTSVSYEQYF.

The CDR3 protein is CASSMGGDTEAFF. CDR3 DNA sequence: TGTGCCAGCAGCATGGGAGGAGACACTGAAGCTTTCTTT. The rearrangement uses TRBV7-8 and TRBJ1-1; D unresolved. Germline-derived CDR1 and CDR2 are SGHVS and FQNEAQ. CDR3 size: 13 residues. Trimming shortened V by 5 bases and J by 3 bases, and 10 bases separated the two germline ends. The full variable domain, rest sourced from reference TRBV7-8 and TRBJ1-1, is GAGVSQSPRYKVAKRGQDVALRCDPISGHVSLFWYQQALGQGPEFLTYFQNEAQLDKSGLPSDRFFAERPEGSVSTLKIQRTQQEDSAVYLCASSMGGDTEAFFGQGTRLTVV.

This chain connects TRBV6-5 to TRBJ1-2; D uncertain. CDR3 length: 14 amino acids. Germline assignment: CDR1 MNHEY and CDR2 SVGAGI. The V and J ends lost 0 bases and 5 bases respectively, with 10 bases between them. The CDR3 DNA follows: TGTGCCAGCAGTTACTCGTTCCGGGAATATGGCTACACCTTC. It translates to CASSYSFREYGYTF.

The chain has TRBV7-3 and TRBJ2-1; 8 bases are shared with TRBD1. Germline values: CDR1 SGHTA, CDR2 FQGTGA. With V trimmed by 1 base and J by 1 base, 6 bases remained unmatched. This CDR3 contains 17 residues. The CDR3 is CASSLKSGTGSYNEQFF. The CDR3 DNA is TGTGCCAGCAGCTTAAAGTCAGGGACAGGTTCCTACAATGAGCAGTTCTTC.

The rearrangement joins TRBV18 to TRBJ2-7; TRBD2 might be the D (5 bases). The V end was cut by 3 bases, the J end by 2 bases, with 14 bases between. Germline V gene sequence: CDR1 KGHSH, CDR2 LQKENI. The CDR3 runs to 15 residues. CDR3 protein: CASSPTRGFTYEQYF. The CDR3 DNA reads as TGTGCCAGCTCACCCACTAGAGGGTTCACCTACGAGCAGTACTTC. Full variable domain (missing parts from reference TRBV18 and TRBJ2-7): NAGVMQNPRHLVRRRGQEARLRCSPMKGHSHVYWYRQLPEEGLKFMVYLQKENIIDESGMPKERFSAEFPKEGPSILRIQQVVRGDSAAYFCASSPTRGFTYEQYFGPGTRLTVT.

This clone was detected once. The rearrangement joins TRBV28 to TRBJ1-2; TRBD1 might be the D (6 bases). Germline assignment: CDR1 MDHEN and CDR2 SYDVKM. This CDR3 spans 17 amino acids. Deletions cut 3 bases from V and 4 bases from J, with 21 bases between. CDR3 loop: CASSFPGTWGGVYGYTF. The CDR3 region has the DNA TGTGCCAGCAGTTTCCCCGGGACATGGGGGGGCGTCTATGGCTACACCTTC.

The chain combines TRBV9 with TRBJ1-2; 7 bases match TRBD1. The CDR3 is made up of 12 amino acids. In germline, CDR1 is SGDLS, CDR2 YYNGEE. V lost 4 bases and J lost 8; bases outside the gene matches: 5. This chain's CDR3 is CASSTTGSGYTF. In DNA form, the CDR3 reads TGTGCCAGCAGCACGACAGGGTCCGGCTACACCTTC.